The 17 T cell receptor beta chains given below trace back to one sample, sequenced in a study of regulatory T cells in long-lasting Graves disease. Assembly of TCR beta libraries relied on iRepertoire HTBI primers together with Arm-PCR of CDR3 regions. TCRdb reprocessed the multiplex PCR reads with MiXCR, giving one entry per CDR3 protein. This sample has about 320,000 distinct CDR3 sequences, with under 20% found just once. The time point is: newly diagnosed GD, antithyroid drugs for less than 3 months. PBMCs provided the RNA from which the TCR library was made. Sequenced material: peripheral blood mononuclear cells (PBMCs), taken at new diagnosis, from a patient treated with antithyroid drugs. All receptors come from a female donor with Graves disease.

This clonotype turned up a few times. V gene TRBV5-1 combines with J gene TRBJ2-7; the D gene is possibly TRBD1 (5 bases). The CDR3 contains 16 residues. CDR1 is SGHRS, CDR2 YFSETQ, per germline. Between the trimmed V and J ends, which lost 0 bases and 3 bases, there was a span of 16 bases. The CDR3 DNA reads TGCGCCAGCAGCTTGGGGGGCGGTAGGCCTTTCTACGAGCAGTACTTC. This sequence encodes CASSLGGGRPFYEQYF.

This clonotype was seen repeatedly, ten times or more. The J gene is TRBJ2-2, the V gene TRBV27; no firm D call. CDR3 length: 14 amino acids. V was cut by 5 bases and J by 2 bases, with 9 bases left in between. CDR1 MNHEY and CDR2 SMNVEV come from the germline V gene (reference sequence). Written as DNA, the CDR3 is TGTGCCAGCAGTCCTAACAGAAACACCGGGGAGCTGTTTTTT. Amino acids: CASSPNRNTGELFF.

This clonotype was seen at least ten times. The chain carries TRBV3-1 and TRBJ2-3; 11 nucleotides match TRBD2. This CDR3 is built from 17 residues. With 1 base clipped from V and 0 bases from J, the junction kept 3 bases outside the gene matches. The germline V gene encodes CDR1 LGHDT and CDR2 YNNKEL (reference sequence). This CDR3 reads CASSQVTSGSSTDTQYF. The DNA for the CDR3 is TGTGCCAGCAGCCAAGTAACTAGCGGGAGTAGCACAGATACGCAGTATTTT.

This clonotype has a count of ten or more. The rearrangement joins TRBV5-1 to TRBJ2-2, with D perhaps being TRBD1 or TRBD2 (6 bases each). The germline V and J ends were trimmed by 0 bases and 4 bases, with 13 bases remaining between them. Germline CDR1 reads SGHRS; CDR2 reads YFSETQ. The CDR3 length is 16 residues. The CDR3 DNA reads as TGCGCCAGCAGCTTGGTAGGGGGGCAAGGCACCGGGGAGCTGTTTTTT. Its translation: CASSLVGGQGTGELFF.

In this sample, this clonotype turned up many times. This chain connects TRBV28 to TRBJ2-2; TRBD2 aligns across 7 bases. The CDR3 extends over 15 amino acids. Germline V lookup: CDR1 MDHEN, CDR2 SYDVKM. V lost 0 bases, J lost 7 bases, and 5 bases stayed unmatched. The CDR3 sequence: CASSLWAGVSGELFF. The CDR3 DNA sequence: TGTGCCAGCAGTTTATGGGCGGGAGTCAGCGGGGAGCTGTTTTTT.

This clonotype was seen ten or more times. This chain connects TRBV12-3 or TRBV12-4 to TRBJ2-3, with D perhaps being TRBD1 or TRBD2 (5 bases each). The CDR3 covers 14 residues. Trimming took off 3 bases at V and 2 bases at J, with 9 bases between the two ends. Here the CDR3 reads CASSFRDHTDTQYF. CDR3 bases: TGTGCCAGCAGTTTTAGGGACCACACAGATACGCAGTATTTT.

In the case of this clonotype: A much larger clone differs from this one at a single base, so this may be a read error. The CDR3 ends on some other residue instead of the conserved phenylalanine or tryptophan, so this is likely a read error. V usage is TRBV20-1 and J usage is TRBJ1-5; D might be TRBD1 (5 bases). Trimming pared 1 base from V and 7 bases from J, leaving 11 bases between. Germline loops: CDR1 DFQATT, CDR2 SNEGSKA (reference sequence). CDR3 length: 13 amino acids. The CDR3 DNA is TGCAGTGCTAGAGGACAGTTAAACCAGCCCCAGCATCTT. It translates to CSARGQLNQPQHL.

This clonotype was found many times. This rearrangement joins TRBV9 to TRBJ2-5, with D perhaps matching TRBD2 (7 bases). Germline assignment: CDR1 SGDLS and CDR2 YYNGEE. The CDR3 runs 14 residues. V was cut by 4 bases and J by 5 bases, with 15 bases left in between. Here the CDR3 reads CASSPRGGEETQYF. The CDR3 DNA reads TGTGCCAGCAGCCCGAGGGGGGGCGAGGAGACCCAGTACTTC.

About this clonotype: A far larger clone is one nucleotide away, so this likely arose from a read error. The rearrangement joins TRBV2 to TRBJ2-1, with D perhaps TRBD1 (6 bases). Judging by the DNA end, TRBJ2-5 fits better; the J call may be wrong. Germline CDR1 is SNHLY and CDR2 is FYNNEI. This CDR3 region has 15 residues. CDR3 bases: TGTGCCAACATCCTTCACAGGGACCTCCAAGAGACCCAGTACTTC. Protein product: CANILHRDLQETQYF.

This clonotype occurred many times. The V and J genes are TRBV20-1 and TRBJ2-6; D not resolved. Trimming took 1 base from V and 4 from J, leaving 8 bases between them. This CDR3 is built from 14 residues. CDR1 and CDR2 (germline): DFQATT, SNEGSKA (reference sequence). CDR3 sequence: CSARGESGANVLTF. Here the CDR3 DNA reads TGCAGTGCTAGAGGCGAGTCCGGGGCCAACGTCCTGACTTTC.

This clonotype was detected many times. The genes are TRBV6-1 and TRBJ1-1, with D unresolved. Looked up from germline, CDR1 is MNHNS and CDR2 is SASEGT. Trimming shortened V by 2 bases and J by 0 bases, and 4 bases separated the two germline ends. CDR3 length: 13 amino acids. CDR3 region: CASSEHMNTEAFF. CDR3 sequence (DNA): TGTGCCAGCAGTGAACACATGAACACTGAAGCTTTCTTT.

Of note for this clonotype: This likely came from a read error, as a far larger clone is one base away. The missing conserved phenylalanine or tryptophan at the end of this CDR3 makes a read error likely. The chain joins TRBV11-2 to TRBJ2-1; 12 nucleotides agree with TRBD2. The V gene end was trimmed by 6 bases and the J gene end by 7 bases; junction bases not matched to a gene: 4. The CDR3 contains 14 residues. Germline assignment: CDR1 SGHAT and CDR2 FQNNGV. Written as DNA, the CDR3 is TGTGCCAGCAGAACTAGCGGGAGGATTAATGAGCAGTTCTAC. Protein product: CASRTSGRINEQFY.

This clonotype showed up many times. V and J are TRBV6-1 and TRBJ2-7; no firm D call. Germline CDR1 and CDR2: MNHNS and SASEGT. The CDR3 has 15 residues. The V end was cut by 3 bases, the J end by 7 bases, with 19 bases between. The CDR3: CASSEGFGPQAEQYF. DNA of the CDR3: TGTGCCAGCAGTGAGGGTTTTGGGCCCCAGGCTGAGCAGTACTTC.

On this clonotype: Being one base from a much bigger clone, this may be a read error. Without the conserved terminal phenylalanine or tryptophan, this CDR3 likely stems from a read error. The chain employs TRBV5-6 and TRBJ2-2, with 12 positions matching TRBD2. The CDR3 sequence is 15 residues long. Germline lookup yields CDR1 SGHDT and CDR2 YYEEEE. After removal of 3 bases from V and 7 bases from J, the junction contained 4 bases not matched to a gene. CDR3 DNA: TGTGCCAGCAGCTGGGCGGGACTAGCGGGCGGGGAGCTGTTTTCT. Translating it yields CASSWAGLAGGELFS.

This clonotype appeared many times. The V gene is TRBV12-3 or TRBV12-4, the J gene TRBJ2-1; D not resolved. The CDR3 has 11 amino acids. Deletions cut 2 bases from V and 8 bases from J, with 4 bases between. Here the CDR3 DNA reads TGTGCCAGCAGTTTAAAGTATGAGCAGTTCTTC. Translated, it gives CASSLKYEQFF.

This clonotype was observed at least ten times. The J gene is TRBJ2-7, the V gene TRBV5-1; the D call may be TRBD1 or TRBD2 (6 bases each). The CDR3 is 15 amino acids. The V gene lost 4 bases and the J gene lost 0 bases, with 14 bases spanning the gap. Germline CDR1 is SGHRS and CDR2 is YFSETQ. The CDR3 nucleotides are TGCGCCAGCAGCCCACCGGGGGCTAGCTCCTACGAGCAGTACTTC. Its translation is CASSPPGASSYEQYF.

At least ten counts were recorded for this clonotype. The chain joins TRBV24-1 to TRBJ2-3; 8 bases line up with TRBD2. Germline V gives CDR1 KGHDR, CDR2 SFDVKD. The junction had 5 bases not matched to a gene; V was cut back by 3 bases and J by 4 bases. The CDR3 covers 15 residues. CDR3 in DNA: TGTGCCACCAGTGATACAGCGGGAGACGCAGATACGCAGTATTTT. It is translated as CATSDTAGDADTQYF.